This note documents a single T cell receptor (beta chain) sequence. Its antigen is undetermined. The second PCR ran about 6 to 11 cycles with a sample-barcoded 5' primer and J-beta primers. Tags on each cDNA molecule came from a template-switch adaptor with 12 random nucleotides. Each CDR3 protein is one row after TCRdb ran MiXCR on the 5' RACE reads. The table includes about 900,000 distinct CDR3 sequences, around 46% detected once. This specimen comes from a study of blood T cells in healthy people across ages. The wider study: Per every two T cells, about one barcoded beta molecule was captured by template switching. General study findings and limits: Long-lived and aged donors differed, with more naive CD4+ cells and higher diversity in the long-lived. Per million T cells, the diversity of TCR beta decreased roughly linearly as age advanced.

Trimming left V 5 bases short and J 13 bases short, with 18 bases between. The CDR3 spans 13 residues. The sequence came from a young man in good health. The sample was blood. V and J are TRBV12-3 or TRBV12-4 and TRBJ2-4, with D perhaps TRBD1 or TRBD2 (5 bases each). CDR3 nucleotides: TGTGCCAGCAGTACGGGACCCTTTGGGGAGCAGTACTTC. Translated, it gives CASSTGPFGEQYF.